These T cell receptor beta chains were read from a single sample in a study of blood T cell repertoires in COVID-19. Using immunoSEQ multiplex PCR, the repertoire was profiled, and TCRdb retains in-frame clones only, with some absent. The table has some 100,000 clones, over 80% seen once. The sample consisted of peripheral blood. These receptors came from a human donor with active COVID-19. The donor label of this sample is uncertain. Both conserved end residues are part of each CDR3. The order of the fields is V gene, CDR3 length, J gene, clone size, D gene, CDR3 protein, CDR3 DNA. The D gene is left open where the match is weak. Clone sizes are given selectively: once, few, many, or a class where the clone is expanded.

v_gene: TRBV19
len: 13
j_gene: TRBJ2-5
abundance: .
d_gene: .
CDR3aa: CASSIGGVETQYF
CDR3nt: TGTGCCAGTAGTATCGGCGGGGTGGAGACCCAGTACTTC

v_gene: TRBV2
len: 13
j_gene: TRBJ2-7
abundance: .
d_gene: .
CDR3aa: CASSADGGYEQYF
CDR3nt: TGTGCCAGCAGTGCCGACGGGGGCTACGAGCAGTACTTC

v_gene: TRBV4-3
len: 14
j_gene: TRBJ1-2
abundance: .
d_gene: .
CDR3aa: CASSQDRGNYGYTF
CDR3nt: TGCGCCAGCAGCCAAGATCGGGGTAACTATGGCTACACCTTC

v_gene: TRBV5-6
len: 15
j_gene: TRBJ2-7
abundance: .
d_gene: TRBD1
CDR3aa: CASSSDRDPPYEQYF
CDR3nt: TGTGCCAGCAGCTCCGACAGGGATCCTCCCTACGAGCAGTACTTC

v_gene: TRBV2
len: 15
j_gene: TRBJ2-7
abundance: few
d_gene: TRBD1
CDR3aa: CASRKDRDPPYEQYF
CDR3nt: TGTGCCAGCAGGAAAGACAGGGACCCCCCCTACGAGCAGTACTTC

v_gene: TRBV5-5
len: 14
j_gene: TRBJ1-6
abundance: few
d_gene: TRBD1
CDR3aa: CASSFTQGVSPLHF
CDR3nt: TGTGCCAGCAGCTTTACACAGGGGGTCTCACCCCTCCACTTT

v_gene: TRBV21-1
len: 18
j_gene: TRBJ2-1
abundance: .
d_gene: .
CDR3aa: CASSAADRGKRAYNEQFF
CDR3nt: TGTGCCAGCAGCGCCGCGGACAGGGGTAAAAGGGCCTACAATGAGCAGTTCTTC

v_gene: TRBV11-3
len: 14
j_gene: TRBJ2-5
abundance: .
d_gene: .
CDR3aa: CASSLSVQDETQYF
CDR3nt: TGTGCCAGCAGCTTAAGTGTACAGGATGAGACCCAGTACTTC

v_gene: TRBV5-1
len: 14
j_gene: TRBJ1-2
abundance: .
d_gene: TRBD1
CDR3aa: CASSPTGYDGGYTF
CDR3nt: TGCGCCAGCAGCCCGACAGGGTATGACGGTGGCTACACCTTC

v_gene: TRBV5-4
len: 17
j_gene: TRBJ1-5
abundance: .
d_gene: .
CDR3aa: CASSPIGQNRGNQPQHF
CDR3nt: TGTGCCAGCAGCCCCATTGGACAGAATCGTGGCAATCAGCCCCAGCATTTT

v_gene: TRBV5-5
len: 15
j_gene: TRBJ2-1
abundance: .
d_gene: .
CDR3aa: CASSLGRSSYNEQFF
CDR3nt: TGTGCCAGCAGCCTAGGCCGGAGCTCCTACAATGAGCAGTTCTTC

v_gene: TRBV6-2/TRBV6-3
len: 14
j_gene: TRBJ1-2
abundance: .
d_gene: .
CDR3aa: CASSYSSRVNGYTF
CDR3nt: TGTGCCAGCAGTTACTCGTCCCGGGTGAACGGCTACACCTTC

v_gene: TRBV11-2
len: 16
j_gene: TRBJ2-1
abundance: .
d_gene: TRBD2
CDR3aa: CASSLAAGPPYNEQFF
CDR3nt: TGTGCCAGCAGCTTAGCAGCGGGGCCCCCCTACAATGAGCAGTTCTTC

v_gene: TRBV28
len: 17
j_gene: TRBJ2-2
abundance: .
d_gene: TRBD2
CDR3aa: CASRQRTSGGNTGELFF
CDR3nt: TGTGCCAGCAGGCAACGCACTAGCGGGGGGAACACCGGGGAGCTGTTTTTT

v_gene: TRBV5-4
len: 15
j_gene: TRBJ2-3
abundance: .
d_gene: .
CDR3aa: CASSLGADSTDTQYF
CDR3nt: TGTGCCAGCAGCCTAGGAGCCGACAGCACAGATACGCAGTATTTT

v_gene: TRBV5-4
len: 16
j_gene: TRBJ2-2
abundance: .
d_gene: .
CDR3aa: CASSFGPGVNTGELFF
CDR3nt: .

v_gene: TRBV7-8
len: 17
j_gene: TRBJ2-7
abundance: .
d_gene: TRBD1
CDR3aa: CASSSGPGTGEVYEQYF
CDR3nt: TGTGCCAGCAGCTCGGGGCCCGGGACAGGGGAGGTCTACGAGCAGTACTTC

v_gene: TRBV4-3
len: 16
j_gene: TRBJ2-3
abundance: .
d_gene: .
CDR3aa: CASSQDWRGPGDTQYF
CDR3nt: TGCGCCAGCAGCCAAGATTGGAGGGGTCCGGGAGATACGCAGTATTTT

v_gene: TRBV5-1
len: 17
j_gene: TRBJ2-3
abundance: .
d_gene: TRBD2
CDR3aa: CASSFIRGGASTDTQYF
CDR3nt: TGCGCCAGCAGCTTCATACGCGGGGGGGCGAGCACAGATACGCAGTATTTT

v_gene: TRBV6-5
len: 15
j_gene: TRBJ1-3
abundance: .
d_gene: TRBD1
CDR3aa: CASSYWDRGGNTIYF
CDR3nt: TGTGCCAGCAGTTACTGGGACAGGGGTGGAAACACCATATATTTT

v_gene: TRBV5-1
len: 14
j_gene: TRBJ2-7
abundance: .
d_gene: TRBD1
CDR3aa: CASSSGQGAYEQYF
CDR3nt: TGCGCCAGCAGTTCAGGACAGGGCGCCTACGAGCAGTACTTC

v_gene: TRBV6-2/TRBV6-3
len: 13
j_gene: TRBJ1-2
abundance: .
d_gene: .
CDR3aa: CASSAVEPYGYTF
CDR3nt: TGTGCCAGCAGTGCTGTTGAGCCCTATGGCTACACCTTC

v_gene: TRBV3-1/TRBV3-2
len: 13
j_gene: TRBJ2-1
abundance: .
d_gene: .
CDR3aa: CASSPKPQGKQFF
CDR3nt: TGTGCCAGCAGCCCGAAGCCGCAGGGAAAGCAGTTCTTC

v_gene: TRBV7-9
len: 12
j_gene: TRBJ1-6
abundance: .
d_gene: TRBD1
CDR3aa: CASSIGQAPLHF
CDR3nt: TGTGCCAGCAGCATAGGACAGGCACCCCTCCACTTT

v_gene: TRBV19
len: 15
j_gene: TRBJ2-7
abundance: .
d_gene: .
CDR3aa: CASSIYEESSYEQYF
CDR3nt: TGTGCCAGTAGTATTTATGAGGAAAGCTCCTACGAGCAGTACTTC

v_gene: TRBV11-3
len: 15
j_gene: TRBJ2-1
abundance: .
d_gene: TRBD1
CDR3aa: CASSSRQGNSNEQFF
CDR3nt: TGTGCCAGCAGCTCAAGACAGGGGAACTCCAATGAGCAGTTCTTC

v_gene: TRBV19
len: 16
j_gene: TRBJ1-5
abundance: .
d_gene: TRBD1
CDR3aa: CASSIDRLGGSQPQHF
CDR3nt: TGTGCCAGTAGTATAGATCGCTTAGGGGGCTCTCAGCCCCAGCATTTT

v_gene: TRBV18
len: 16
j_gene: TRBJ2-7
abundance: .
d_gene: .
CDR3aa: CASSPQGAPLIYEQYF
CDR3nt: TGTGCCAGCTCCCCCCAAGGGGCACCCCTTATTTACGAGCAGTACTTC

v_gene: TRBV14
len: 13
j_gene: TRBJ2-7
abundance: .
d_gene: .
CDR3aa: CASSQDGDSGAYF
CDR3nt: TGTGCCAGCAGCCAAGATGGCGACAGTGGAGCCTACTTC

v_gene: TRBV4-3
len: 14
j_gene: TRBJ2-7
abundance: few
d_gene: .
CDR3aa: CASSRGLQDEEQYF
CDR3nt: TGCGCCAGCAGCCGGGGGCTGCAGGATGAAGAGCAGTACTTC

v_gene: TRBV2
len: 14
j_gene: TRBJ2-3
abundance: .
d_gene: TRBD1
CDR3aa: CAGGTGGPTDTQYF
CDR3nt: TGTGCCGGGGGGACAGGGGGCCCCACAGATACGCAGTATTTT

v_gene: TRBV24-1
len: 13
j_gene: TRBJ1-1
abundance: .
d_gene: .
CDR3aa: CATSDRGSTEAFF
CDR3nt: TGTGCCACCAGTGATAGGGGGAGCACTGAAGCTTTCTTT

v_gene: TRBV14
len: 14
j_gene: TRBJ1-6
abundance: .
d_gene: .
CDR3aa: CASKRASYNSPLHF
CDR3nt: TGTGCCAGCAAGAGAGCCTCCTATAATTCACCCCTCCACTTT

v_gene: TRBV15
len: 11
j_gene: TRBJ2-7
abundance: .
d_gene: .
CDR3aa: CATAEKHEQYF
CDR3nt: TGTGCCACCGCGGAGAAACACGAGCAGTACTTC

v_gene: TRBV10-1
len: 14
j_gene: TRBJ2-3
abundance: .
d_gene: .
CDR3aa: CASSEGPPQDTQYF
CDR3nt: TGCGCCAGCAGTGAGGGTCCTCCCCAGGATACGCAGTATTTT

v_gene: TRBV11-2
len: 14
j_gene: TRBJ1-2
abundance: few
d_gene: .
CDR3aa: CASSLDRRADGYTF
CDR3nt: TGTGCCAGCAGCTTAGATCGCAGGGCGGATGGCTACACCTTC

v_gene: TRBV18
len: 15
j_gene: TRBJ1-6
abundance: once
d_gene: TRBD1
CDR3aa: CASEGQGARNSPLHF
CDR3nt: TGTGCCAGCGAGGGACAGGGGGCGAGGAATTCACCCCTCCACTTT

v_gene: TRBV27
len: 14
j_gene: TRBJ1-1
abundance: .
d_gene: TRBD1
CDR3aa: CASKETGLDSEAFF
CDR3nt: TGTGCCAGCAAAGAGACAGGGCTAGATTCTGAAGCTTTCTTT

v_gene: TRBV10-3
len: 14
j_gene: TRBJ1-2
abundance: .
d_gene: .
CDR3aa: CATVRTETNYGYTF
CDR3nt: TGTGCCACCGTAAGGACAGAGACTAACTATGGCTACACCTTC

v_gene: TRBV6-5
len: 15
j_gene: TRBJ1-6
abundance: few
d_gene: TRBD1
CDR3aa: CASSSPTGENSPLHF
CDR3nt: TGTGCCAGCAGCTCCCCGACAGGGGAGAATTCACCCCTCCACTTT

v_gene: TRBV5-4
len: 12
j_gene: TRBJ2-2
abundance: once
d_gene: .
CDR3aa: CASSLPGEELFF
CDR3nt: TGTGCCAGCAGCTTGCCCGGTGAGGAGCTGTTTTTT

v_gene: TRBV1
len: 19
j_gene: TRBJ2-2
abundance: .
d_gene: .
CDR3aa: CTSSQDYSTGQGASGELFF
CDR3nt: TGCACCAGCAGCCAAGATTATTCTACAGGACAGGGGGCGTCCGGGGAGCTGTTTTTT

v_gene: TRBV20-1
len: 14
j_gene: TRBJ2-7
abundance: .
d_gene: .
CDR3aa: CSASGRAGLYEQYF
CDR3nt: TGCAGTGCTAGTGGTCGGGCAGGGCTGTACGAGCAGTACTTC

v_gene: TRBV4-1
len: 15
j_gene: TRBJ2-7
abundance: .
d_gene: .
CDR3aa: CASSQDRGWGNEQYF
CDR3nt: TGCGCCAGCAGCCAAGATCGGGGGTGGGGGAACGAGCAGTACTTC

v_gene: TRBV5-1
len: 14
j_gene: TRBJ2-7
abundance: .
d_gene: .
CDR3aa: CASSLRQGSYEQYF
CDR3nt: TGCGCCAGCAGCTTGAGGCAGGGCAGCTACGAGCAGTACTTC

v_gene: TRBV15
len: 19
j_gene: TRBJ2-5
abundance: .
d_gene: TRBD2
CDR3aa: CATSSPFAGGPSLPETQYF
CDR3nt: TGTGCCACCAGCAGTCCTTTTGCGGGGGGGCCGAGTCTTCCAGAGACCCAGTACTTC

v_gene: TRBV7-9
len: 16
j_gene: TRBJ1-2
abundance: few
d_gene: TRBD1
CDR3aa: CASSLALGQGTGGYTF
CDR3nt: TGTGCCAGCAGCTTAGCGTTGGGACAGGGAACGGGTGGCTACACCTTC

v_gene: TRBV7-8
len: 16
j_gene: TRBJ1-5
abundance: .
d_gene: .
CDR3aa: CASSLELLQSNQPQHF
CDR3nt: TGTGCCAGCAGCTTAGAACTATTGCAGAGCAATCAGCCCCAGCATTTT

v_gene: TRBV6-5
len: 11
j_gene: TRBJ1-1
abundance: .
d_gene: .
CDR3aa: CASSPGEKAFF
CDR3nt: TGTGCCAGCAGTCCCGGGGAGAAGGCTTTCTTT

v_gene: TRBV27
len: 15
j_gene: TRBJ2-5
abundance: .
d_gene: TRBD2
CDR3aa: CASGHGPGGEETQYF
CDR3nt: TGTGCCAGCGGGCACGGGCCTGGGGGGGAAGAGACCCAGTACTTC

v_gene: TRBV15
len: 15
j_gene: TRBJ1-2
abundance: .
d_gene: .
CDR3aa: CATTPAGRTNYGYTF
CDR3nt: TGTGCCACCACCCCAGCGGGACGAACGAACTATGGCTACACCTTC

v_gene: TRBV5-6
len: 11
j_gene: TRBJ1-1
abundance: .
d_gene: .
CDR3aa: CASSGGTEAFF
CDR3nt: TGTGCCAGCAGCGGCGGGACTGAAGCTTTCTTT

v_gene: TRBV7-9
len: 13
j_gene: TRBJ2-7
abundance: .
d_gene: .
CDR3aa: CASSPPGSYEQYF
CDR3nt: TGTGCCAGCAGCCCACCGGGCTCCTACGAGCAGTACTTC

v_gene: TRBV29-1
len: 13
j_gene: TRBJ2-7
abundance: .
d_gene: .
CDR3aa: CSVVWAGVYEQYF
CDR3nt: TGCAGCGTTGTCTGGGCCGGGGTCTACGAGCAGTACTTC

v_gene: TRBV5-4
len: 15
j_gene: TRBJ1-1
abundance: .
d_gene: TRBD1
CDR3aa: CASSSGTGVNTEAFF
CDR3nt: TGTGCCAGCAGCTCCGGGACAGGGGTCAACACTGAAGCTTTCTTT

v_gene: TRBV4-1
len: 16
j_gene: TRBJ1-3
abundance: .
d_gene: .
CDR3aa: CASSHDSSGVERTIYF
CDR3nt: TGCGCCAGCAGCCACGACAGTTCGGGAGTGGAACGGACCATATATTTT

v_gene: TRBV27
len: 14
j_gene: TRBJ2-1
abundance: .
d_gene: TRBD1
CDR3aa: CASSRRDSRYEQFF
CDR3nt: TGTGCCAGCAGTCGTCGGGACAGCAGGTATGAGCAGTTCTTC